This T cell receptor (beta chain) comes out of a study of T cell repertoires in ileal Crohn's disease (dated by TCRdb to the late 2010s). Study-level background: Median disease duration was roughly eight years, and 35% to 40% of patients were identified as active smokers at the time of surgery. Neoterminal ileum biopsies obtained at postoperative colonoscopy were designated as M6 samples. Endoscopic postoperative recurrence was defined by a Rutgeerts score above i0. Surgery was performed for a complication in all patients, with stricturing disease in roughly 60% and penetrating disease in roughly 40%. The study ran alongside a multicentre cohort designed to identify predictors of early endoscopic recurrence after ileocolonic resection. The study sequenced 150 to 200 mucosal samples from 57 patients, taken at several locations on the surgical specimen and at postoperative endoscopy. TCR repertoire analysis was performed in around 50 Crohn's disease patients drawn from a prospective multicentre cohort. Roughly half of the patients were given postoperative therapy, with 15 to 20 on anti-TNF agents and about 11 on thiopurines. Broader findings and caveats from the paper: Only a subgroup of patients, of unstated size, had their mucosal CD4 and CD8 T cells sorted and sequenced. Postoperative endoscopy was performed at varying times within the first year after surgery, with a median delay of approximately seven months. Patients who were active smokers at surgery had a significantly higher proportion of clonal expansions than non-smokers (roughly 24% vs 19%, p=0.02). More high-frequency clones were carried by sorted CD8 T cells than by CD4 T cells, suggesting that mucosal expansions were mainly CD8. Higher high-frequency clone percentages at surgery were associated with endoscopic recurrence; all patients with clonality above 26.8% (18/57) had recurrence.

About this clone: This clone's antigen is unknown. Within one base of it there is no much larger clone, and no base qualities were kept.

This sample's time point label indicates: neoterminal ileum biopsy at postoperative endoscopy, about 6 months after surgery. Adults with ileal or ileocolonic Crohn's disease and an indication for ileocolonic resection were eligible for inclusion. Before DNA extraction, whole ileal mucosal biopsies were kept frozen at -80 degrees C. A TRizol-based method was used to extract genomic DNA from the frozen whole biopsies, and the DNA was quantified with a NanoDrop 2000 spectrophotometer. Trimming costs V 5 bases and J 1 base, and their ends lie 17 bases apart. The CDR3 runs 16 amino acids, cysteine and phenylalanine included. Only the CDR3 region is kept as DNA, spanning 48 bases read in frame from base 1. The germline V gene sets CDR1 to SGDLS and CDR2 to YYNGEE. Five hundred nanograms of biopsy DNA per sample were submitted for commercial TCRB immunosequencing. A two-step, amplification bias-controlled multiplex PCR was used by Adaptive Biotechnology to amplify CDR3 regions from genomic DNA. In the first PCR, primers covered every V and J gene segment, and in the second PCR, barcodes and Illumina adapters were added. CDR3 libraries were sequenced on an Illumina instrument. On the authors' methods: The analysis used both the pipelines supplied by the vendor and custom analysis of the raw data in R/Bioconductor with R version 3.3.0. Clonality, which ranges from 0 to 1, was calculated as the inverse of the normalised Shannon entropy across all productive clones. High-frequency clones were defined as the repertoire share of the top 100 clones, retaining only clones passing a 95% confidence test. Repertoire diversity was measured with the Simpson index, and overlap between samples was measured with the Morisita-Horn index. Imported from immuneACCESS, the table was reduced by TCRdb to in-frame sequences with V and J called. These copies leave out some clones; in studies compared against another copy, an unresolved V gene accounts for under half, and the cause of the remainder is not known. The DNA was the basis for D and trimming; V, J and clone size are from that table. This sample is represented by tens of thousands of clones; approximately 88% of them were singletons. Roughly 2% of the sample lies in the top ten.

This TCR was sampled from an adult with Crohn's disease. The sequence links TRBV9 to TRBJ2-3; the D segment could be TRBD2, given 5 matching bases. The sequencing input was ileal tissue. The nucleotide sequence is given as TGTGCCAGCAGTGGAGGACTCCCCGACGGCACAGATACGCAGTATTTT. The encoded protein is CASSGGLPDGTDTQYF.